Presented here are 19 T cell receptor beta chains from one specimen sequenced in a study of regulatory T cells in long-lasting Graves disease. Stated time point: newly diagnosed GD, antithyroid drugs for less than 3 months. TCR sequences were obtained from RNA taken from PBMCs. CDR3-region Arm-PCR and iRepertoire HTBI primers produced the TCR beta libraries. Each CDR3 protein is one row after TCRdb ran MiXCR on the multiplex PCR reads. The table includes about 540,000 distinct CDR3 sequences, roughly 14% detected once. This same sample was also taken into another study, of T cells in Graves' hyperthyroidism and ophthalmopathy.

Sequenced material: peripheral blood mononuclear cells (PBMCs), taken at new diagnosis, from a patient treated with antithyroid drugs. Receptors were obtained from a man aged 30-40 years with Graves disease.

This clonotype was seen a few times. Sequence at one end of the junction differs from germline and may be a read error. V gene TRBV5-1 combines with J gene TRBJ2-1; TRBD2 matches at 10 bases. The CDR3 spans 14 residues. Germline V CDR1 and CDR2: SGHRS, YFSETQ. The CDR3 here is CASSFKGLANGQFF. The CDR3 DNA is TGCGCCAGCAGCTTCAAGGGACTAGCGAATGGGCAGTTCTTC.

This clonotype was counted at least ten times. This chain joins TRBV6-2 or TRBV6-3 and TRBJ1-2; TRBD1 might be the D (5 bases). Germline CDR1 reads MNHEY; CDR2 reads SVGEGT. The CDR3 runs to 15 residues. Trimming removed 5 bases at V and 3 bases at J, with 16 bases between. CDR3 coding DNA: TGTGCCAGCAGTGAAGCGGGGGGTCGGCACTATGGCTACACCTTC. It encodes CASSEAGGRHYGYTF.

The sample holds many counts of this clonotype. The CDR3 loop reads CSALDAPGETQYF. The CDR3 DNA sequence: TGCAGTGCTCTCGACGCCCCAGGAGAGACCCAGTACTTC. The chain uses TRBV20-1 and TRBJ2-5; unclear D gene. The CDR3 is made up of 13 amino acids. Per the germline V gene, CDR1 is DFQATT and CDR2 is SNEGSKA (reference sequence). V gave up 5 bases and J gave up 4 bases, with 14 bases separating them.

Many counts were recorded for this clonotype. This chain joins TRBV2 and TRBJ2-2, with D possibly TRBD1 on 6 matching bases. The V and J ends lost 8 bases and 3 bases respectively, with 10 bases between them. Germline V lookup: CDR1 SNHLY, CDR2 FYNNEI. There are 13 residues in the CDR3. CDR3 sequence: CASWTADTGELFF. For the CDR3, the DNA is TGTGCCAGCTGGACAGCGGACACCGGGGAGCTGTTTTTT.

The table lists this clonotype with many counts. This chain links TRBV18 with TRBJ1-2, with 8 bases that match TRBD1. The CDR3 has 13 residues. The germline CDR1 and CDR2 sequences are KGHSH and LQKENI. The J segment lost 2 bases and the V segment lost 8 bases, leaving 4 bases of the junction unmatched. The CDR3 sequence: CASSPGGNYGYTF. The CDR3 nucleotides read TGTGCCAGCAGCCCAGGGGGCAACTATGGCTACACCTTC.

This clonotype occurred many times. This chain connects TRBV2 to TRBJ2-1; possibly TRBD2 for D (6 bases). Per the germline V gene, CDR1 is SNHLY and CDR2 is FYNNEI. There are 15 residues in the CDR3. The ends were cut back, 7 bases at V and 0 bases at J, with 13 bases in the middle. This CDR3 reads CASTLAFSSYNEQFF. For the CDR3, the DNA is TGTGCCAGCACCCTAGCGTTTAGCTCCTACAATGAGCAGTTCTTC.

J is TRBJ2-7 and V is TRBV27; 11 bases fit TRBD2. Germline V gene data show CDR1 as MNHEY and CDR2 as SMNVEV (reference sequence). The CDR3 runs to 17 residues. After removal of 6 bases from V and 4 bases from J, the junction contained 14 bases not matched to a gene. The CDR3 DNA reads as TGTGCCAGCAGCCAGGGCGTGGCTAGCGGGAGGTCTTACGAGCAGTACTTC. Its protein product is CASSQGVASGRSYEQYF.

This clonotype was detected many times. The chain links TRBV12-3 or TRBV12-4 to TRBJ2-3; D might be TRBD2 (6 bases). The CDR3 totals 14 residues. V was pared by 8 bases and J by 2 bases, with 14 bases between. In DNA, the CDR3 is TGTGCCAGCTTCGTGGGACTTATCACAGATACGCAGTATTTT. It specifies CASFVGLITDTQYF.

By sample fraction, this clonotype is large. The J gene is TRBJ2-1, the V gene TRBV11-2; D gene ambiguous. Per germline, CDR1 SGHAT and CDR2 FQNNGV. Trimming left V 3 bases short and J 7 bases short, with 7 bases between. The CDR3 length is 12 residues. CDR3 bases: TGTGCCAGCAGCTTCATAGTGAATGAGCAGTTCTTC. Amino acids: CASSFIVNEQFF.

Notes on this clonotype: The conserved closing phenylalanine or tryptophan is absent in this CDR3, likely reflecting a read error. This sequence joins TRBV6-2 or TRBV6-3 and TRBJ2-7; 11 positions agree with TRBD1. Germline assignment: CDR1 MNHEY and CDR2 SVGEGT. The CDR3 spans 13 residues. V lost 6 bases, J lost 2 bases, and 0 bases stayed unmatched. As DNA, the CDR3 is TGTGCCAGCAGGGGACAGGGGGCCTACGAGCAGTACCTC. Translating it yields CASRGQGAYEQYL.

This clonotype was detected many times. This chain's CDR3 is CSAGPGANLYEQYF. Here the CDR3 DNA reads TGCAGTGCTGGTCCCGGGGCAAATTTATACGAGCAGTACTTC. V is TRBV20-1 and J is TRBJ2-7, with D tentatively TRBD1 or TRBD2 (5 bases each). In germline, CDR1 is DFQATT, CDR2 SNEGSKA (reference sequence). The CDR3 consists of 14 residues. V lost 5 bases to trimming and J lost 4 bases, with 18 bases between them.

This clonotype was recorded many times. This chain uses TRBV7-2 with TRBJ2-7; 7 bases fit TRBD1. Germline V gene sequence: CDR1 SGHTA, CDR2 FQGNSA. The CDR3 is made up of 14 amino acids. V lost 4 bases and J lost 4; bases outside the gene matches: 7. The CDR3 sequence is CASSSDRPKYEQYF. CDR3 DNA sequence: TGTGCCAGCAGCTCGGACAGGCCCAAGTACGAGCAGTACTTC.

This clonotype was detected a few times. The V gene is TRBV19, the J gene TRBJ1-5, with a weak D call TRBD1 (5 bases). The germline V gene has CDR1 LNHDA and CDR2 SQIVND (reference sequence). V lost 6 bases to trimming and J lost 1 base, with 13 bases between them. This CDR3 spans 15 amino acids. This CDR3 is CASSWGFSSNQPQHF. CDR3 bases: TGTGCCAGTAGCTGGGGCTTCTCGAGCAATCAGCCCCAGCATTTT.

This clonotype was recorded many times. The chain joins TRBV20-1 to TRBJ2-7; 8 bases align to TRBD1. The CDR3 spans 15 residues. Germline loops: CDR1 DFQATT, CDR2 SNEGSKA (reference sequence). After removal of 5 bases from V and 2 bases from J, the junction contained 11 bases not matched to a gene. CDR3 loop: CSAGQSGQVTYEQYF. DNA for the CDR3: TGCAGTGCTGGACAGTCGGGACAGGTCACCTACGAGCAGTACTTC.

As for this clonotype: A far more abundant clone sits one base away, making this likely a read error. The chain combines TRBV3-1 with TRBJ2-7; no clear D gene. V shed 6 bases and J shed 7 bases, with 16 bases lying between them. Per the germline V gene, CDR1 is LGHDT and CDR2 is YNNKEL (reference sequence). This CDR3 has 13 residues. The CDR3, as DNA: TGTGCCAGCAGTTTAGGGCAGCGATGGGAGCAGTACTTC. Amino acid sequence: CASSLGQRWEQYF.

This clonotype was seen ten or more times. This rearrangement joins TRBV20-1 to TRBJ2-1; 7 bases line up with TRBD2. With 3 bases clipped from V and 9 bases from J, the junction kept 11 bases outside the gene matches. The V gene's germline CDR1 is DFQATT and CDR2 SNEGSKA (reference sequence). The CDR3 is made up of 14 amino acids. The CDR3 DNA follows: TGCAGTGCTAGGGCGGGCTTCCGCGGGAGTGAGCAGTTCTTC. Its protein product is CSARAGFRGSEQFF.

The table lists this clonotype with a few counts. The chain couples TRBV3-1 to TRBJ2-1; 8 positions match TRBD2. The CDR3 is 16 residues long. CDR1 is LGHDT and CDR2 is YNNKEL in the germline V gene (reference sequence). V shed 2 bases and J 4 bases; nucleotides not matched to a gene: 7. The CDR3 here is CASSQSGSPVYNEQFF. CDR3 bases: TGTGCCAGCAGCCAAAGCGGGAGCCCCGTTTACAATGAGCAGTTCTTC.

This clonotype occurred many times. J is TRBJ2-1 and V is TRBV10-1, with 9 bases matching TRBD2. Germline V gene data show CDR1 as WNHNN and CDR2 as SYGVQD (reference sequence). The CDR3 is made up of 15 amino acids. Unmatched junction bases numbered 9, after V lost 6 bases and J lost 6 bases. CDR3 coding DNA: TGCGCCAGCAGCGCCGGGACTAGCTCTCTCAATGAGCAGTTCTTC. The encoded protein is CASSAGTSSLNEQFF.

This clonotype was observed a few times. This rearrangement joins TRBV7-9 to TRBJ2-3, with D hard to call. Germline CDR1 reads SEHNR; CDR2 reads FQNEAQ (reference sequence). The CDR3 covers 14 residues. Trimming shortened V by 2 bases and J by 10 bases, and 16 bases separated the two germline ends. The CDR3 DNA reads TGTGCCAGCAGCTTATTTCGACGGGTAGGAGCGCAGTATTTT. It is translated as CASSLFRRVGAQYF.